The 26 T cell receptor beta chains below come from one sample, sequenced in a study of T cell responses to AZD1222 COVID-19 vaccine. Clones were sequenced by immunoSEQ multiplex PCR, and TCRdb holds only the in-frame ones, with some missing. The sample carries about 130,000 clones, 89% recorded once. The specimen was peripheral blood, collected 28 days after the second AZD1222 dose. Source of these receptors: an adult who received the AZD1222 COVID-19 vaccine.

The rearrangement links TRBV4-2 to TRBJ2-7; TRBD2 agrees at 13 bases. CDR3 length equals 16 residues. V was clipped by 4 bases and J by 5 bases; unmatched bases: 8. CDR1 is LGHNA and CDR2 is YNFKEQ in the germline V gene. The CDR3 DNA reads as TGTGCCAGCAGCCCTATCACGGGGACTAGCGGGGACGAGCAGTACTTC. Protein sequence: CASSPITGTSGDEQYF.

The chain carries TRBV19 and TRBJ2-3; TRBD2 matches at 10 bases. The CDR3 spans 14 residues. Unmatched junction bases numbered 4, after V lost 6 bases and J lost 4 bases. Germline V CDR1 and CDR2: LNHDA, SQIVND (reference sequence). CDR3 amino acids: CASSVAGGPDTQYF. For the CDR3, the DNA is TGTGCCAGTAGCGTAGCGGGGGGACCAGATACGCAGTATTTT.

The chain is built from TRBV3-1 (or the pseudogene TRBV3-2) and TRBJ1-6; no firm D call. Germline CDR1 LGHDT, CDR2 YNNKEL (reference sequence). CDR3 length: 14 residues. The V and J ends lost 2 bases and 9 bases respectively, with 11 bases between them. CDR3 DNA sequence: TGTGCCAGCAGCCAATCCATTGCCGGTTCACCCCTCCACTTT. Its translation is CASSQSIAGSPLHF.

The CDR3 region is CASSPPGQEGTGELFF. The CDR3 bases are TGTGCCAGCTCACCCCCTGGGCAGGAGGGCACCGGGGAGCTGTTTTTT. The V call is TRBV18, the J call TRBJ2-2, with D perhaps TRBD2 (6 bases). Trimming took 3 bases from V and 4 from J, leaving 15 bases between them. There are 16 residues in the CDR3. Germline CDR1 and CDR2: KGHSH and LQKENI.

The chain combines TRBV3-1 (or the pseudogene TRBV3-2) with TRBJ2-3, with D unclear. The CDR3 is 12 amino acids. V lost 0 bases to trimming and J lost 9 bases, with 7 bases between them. Germline values: CDR1 LGHDT, CDR2 YNNKEL (reference sequence). CDR3 region: CASSQDRRTQYF. The CDR3 DNA follows: TGTGCCAGCAGCCAAGACCGACGGACGCAGTATTTT.

The chain links TRBV28 to TRBJ1-2; no clear D. The V end lost 1 base, the J end lost 4 bases, and 13 bases lay between the germline ends. Germline CDR1 is MDHEN and CDR2 is SYDVKM. The CDR3 spans 15 residues. The CDR3 loop is CASSLLVADIYGYTF. CDR3 nucleotides: TGTGCCAGCAGTTTATTGGTCGCTGATATCTATGGCTACACCTTC.

The rearrangement joins TRBV7-8 to TRBJ2-3, with TRBD2 identical over 7 bases. This CDR3 contains 16 residues. Germline V gives CDR1 SGHVS, CDR2 FQNEAQ. V lost 0 bases, J lost 3 bases, and 6 bases stayed unmatched. The CDR3 DNA sequence: TGTGCCAGCAGCTTAGCGGGGCTAGCGGCGACAGATACGCAGTATTTT. Encoded protein: CASSLAGLAATDTQYF.

The V call is TRBV10-2, the J call TRBJ2-7; 10 bases align to TRBD2. The CDR3 consists of 15 residues. Germline V gene lookup returns CDR1 WSHSY and CDR2 SAAADI. J was trimmed by 7 bases and V by 3 bases; bases with no gene match: 9. As DNA, the CDR3 is TGCGCCAGCAGTGACGGGGCTAGCGGGAGCGGAGAGCAGTACTTC. Protein sequence: CASSDGASGSGEQYF.

The chain employs TRBV3-1 (or the pseudogene TRBV3-2) and TRBJ1-5; maybe TRBD1 (5 bases). The germline V gene encodes CDR1 LGHDT and CDR2 YNNKEL (reference sequence). This CDR3 has 15 residues. V was shortened by 4 bases and J by 0 bases, with 10 bases between the two germline ends. In DNA, the CDR3 is TGTGCCAGCAGCCCGGGGCCGGATAGCAATCAGCCCCAGCATTTT. Protein: CASSPGPDSNQPQHF.

This clone was seen a single time. The V gene is TRBV30, the J gene TRBJ1-5; D is unresolved. V gave up 2 bases and J gave up 0 bases, with 8 bases separating them. The CDR3 totals 14 residues. From germline, CDR1 is GTSNPN and CDR2 SVGIG (reference sequence). The CDR3 region has the DNA TGTGCCTGGAGTCCCGTAGATAGCAATCAGCCCCAGCATTTT. Translating gives CAWSPVDSNQPQHF.

The rearrangement uses TRBV27 and TRBJ1-5, with 9 bases lining up with TRBD1. Germline trimming cut 5 bases from V and 2 bases from J; bases unmatched to any gene: 10. CDR3 length: 17 residues. Germline V gives CDR1 MNHEY, CDR2 SMNVEV (reference sequence). The CDR3 DNA reads TGTGCCAGCAGTCTCGGACAGGGGCGACGTCGCAATCAGCCCCAGCATTTT. Its protein product is CASSLGQGRRRNQPQHF.

The V and J genes are TRBV10-3 and TRBJ1-2, with 11 bases matching TRBD1. Trimming removed 2 bases from V and 2 bases from J; junction bases left unmatched: 1. From germline, CDR1 is ENHRY and CDR2 SYGVKD. The CDR3 length is 15 residues. The CDR3 coding sequence is TGTGCCATCAGTGAGGGGACAGGGGGAAACTATGGCTACACCTTC. It translates to CAISEGTGGNYGYTF.

As DNA, the CDR3 is TGTGCCAGCAGTTACAGTTCTGAAGCTTTCTTT. Residues: CASSYSSEAFF. V is TRBV6-5 and J is TRBJ1-1; D unresolved. V lost 2 bases, J lost 6 bases, and 4 bases lay in between. Germline CDR1 is MNHEY and CDR2 is SVGAGI. CDR3 size: 11 residues.

The chain has TRBV6-5 and TRBJ1-1; D remains ambiguous. Per the germline V gene, CDR1 is MNHEY and CDR2 is SVGAGI. The CDR3 is 11 residues long. V lost 4 bases and J 1 base, leaving 1 base between the germline ends. CDR3 nucleotides: TGTGCCAGCAGTTCGAACACTGAAGCTTTCTTT. Amino acid sequence: CASSSNTEAFF.

The chain couples TRBV9 to TRBJ1-2, with TRBD1 as a possible D gene (5 bases). V was clipped by 4 bases and J by 4 bases, with 17 bases between them. The CDR3 has 15 amino acids. In germline, CDR1 is SGDLS, CDR2 YYNGEE. CDR3 amino acids: CASSPRQQQFYGYTF. DNA of the CDR3: TGTGCCAGCAGCCCTAGACAGCAACAGTTCTATGGCTACACCTTC.

The rearrangement uses TRBV7-9 and TRBJ1-2; D not certain. The V and J ends lost 3 bases and 4 bases respectively, with 6 bases between them. CDR1 is SEHNR, CDR2 FQNEAQ, per germline (reference sequence). This CDR3 contains 12 residues. CDR3 in DNA: TGTGCCAGCAGCTTGAGCCCCTATGGCTACACCTTC. It is translated as CASSLSPYGYTF.

V is TRBV10-3 and J is TRBJ1-4; tentatively, D is TRBD1 (6 bases). The CDR3 has 13 amino acids. V was clipped by 9 bases and J by 5 bases, with 13 bases between them. Looked up from germline, CDR1 is ENHRY and CDR2 is SYGVKD. The CDR3 protein is CAITGNPNEKLFF. CDR3 nucleotide sequence: TGTGCCATAACAGGGAACCCAAATGAAAAACTGTTTTTT.

This clone was seen just once. The CDR3 spells CASSQETSTSAFTSTDTQYF. The CDR3 nucleotides are TGTGCCAGCAGCCAAGAGACCTCGACTAGCGCCTTTACTAGCACAGATACGCAGTATTTT. The chain joins TRBV4-2 to TRBJ2-3; the match to TRBD2 covers 8 bases. Germline assignment: CDR1 LGHNA and CDR2 YNFKEQ. The V and J ends lost 0 bases and 0 bases, in that order; junction bases with no gene match: 14. This CDR3 contains 20 residues.

This chain connects TRBV18 to TRBJ2-1; the D gene is possibly TRBD2 (5 bases). The CDR3 is made up of 16 amino acids. From germline, CDR1 is KGHSH and CDR2 LQKENI. With 2 bases removed from V and 0 bases from J, the gap between germline ends came to 11 bases. The CDR3: CASSPRAEISYNEQFF. Here the CDR3 DNA reads TGTGCCAGCTCACCAAGAGCGGAAATCTCCTACAATGAGCAGTTCTTC. Filled out from reference TRBV18 and TRBJ2-1, the complete variable domain reads NAGVMQNPRHLVRRRGQEARLRCSPMKGHSHVYWYRQLPEEGLKFMVYLQKENIIDESGMPKERFSAEFPKEGPSILRIQQVVRGDSAAYFCASSPRAEISYNEQFFGPGTRLTVL.

The J gene is TRBJ1-1, the V gene TRBV3-1 (or the pseudogene TRBV3-2), with D possibly being TRBD1 (6 bases). There are 16 residues in the CDR3. Trimming took 4 bases from V and 3 from J, leaving 18 bases between them. Germline lookup yields CDR1 LGHDT and CDR2 YNNKEL (reference sequence). In DNA, the CDR3 is TGTGCCAGCAGCCTACAAGACAGGCCTGGGGACACTGAAGCTTTCTTT. Protein product: CASSLQDRPGDTEAFF.

CDR3 nucleotide sequence: TGTGCCAGCAGCCTGACAGGGTTCTCTGGAAACACCATATATTTT. Protein sequence: CASSLTGFSGNTIYF. The chain joins TRBV7-2 to TRBJ1-3; TRBD1 matches 7 bases. This CDR3 contains 15 residues. Losses at the gene ends were 5 bases for V and 0 bases for J; bases not matched to a gene: 4. CDR1 and CDR2 from the germline V gene are SGHTA and FQGNSA.

V and J are TRBV24-1 and TRBJ1-2; tentative D call: TRBD1 (5 bases). Germline CDR1 and CDR2: KGHDR and SFDVKD. The CDR3 has 15 amino acids. With 2 bases removed from V and 8 bases from J, the gap between germline ends came to 17 bases. The chain's CDR3 is CATSDSRLGGGGYTF. The CDR3 nucleotides read TGTGCCACCAGTGATTCCCGTCTTGGGGGTGGAGGCTACACCTTC.

The chain links TRBV2 to TRBJ1-2; 9 bases align to TRBD1. The CDR3 has 14 amino acids. CDR1 is SNHLY, CDR2 FYNNEI, per germline. Unmatched junction bases numbered 4, after V lost 6 bases and J lost 2 bases. This chain's CDR3 is CASRLGQGNYGYTF. The CDR3, as DNA: TGTGCCAGCAGACTGGGACAGGGAAACTATGGCTACACCTTC.

Here the CDR3 reads CASSESQAGATAQYF. In DNA form, the CDR3 reads TGTGCCAGCAGTGAGTCGCAGGCCGGGGCAACGGCCCAGTACTTC. The rearrangement uses TRBV6-1 and TRBJ2-5; D is possibly TRBD1 or TRBD2 (5 bases each). The germline V gene has CDR1 MNHNS and CDR2 SASEGT. The CDR3 runs to 15 residues. V lost 3 bases, J lost 9 bases, and 20 bases lay in between.

The chain combines TRBV7-8 with TRBJ2-7; D unclear. V was pared by 6 bases and J by 0 bases, with 9 bases between. Germline V CDR1 and CDR2: SGHVS, FQNEAQ. This CDR3 has 13 amino acids. This chain's CDR3 is CASSRSRSYEQYF. The CDR3 DNA reads TGTGCCAGCAGTCGGAGCCGCTCCTACGAGCAGTACTTC. The variable domain in full, completed from reference TRBV7-8 and TRBJ2-7, reads GAGVSQSPRYKVAKRGQDVALRCDPISGHVSLFWYQQALGQGPEFLTYFQNEAQLDKSGLPSDRFFAERPEGSVSTLKIQRTQQEDSAVYLCASSRSRSYEQYFGPGTRLTVT.

The chain couples TRBV5-1 to TRBJ2-3, with a possible D match to TRBD2 (6 bases). Germline-derived CDR1 and CDR2 are SGHRS and YFSETQ. Trimming pared 0 bases from V and 5 bases from J, leaving 13 bases between. The CDR3 spans 15 residues. The CDR3 DNA reads TGCGCCAGCAGCTTGGGAAGGGGAGGAGGAGATACGCAGTATTTT. Encoded protein: CASSLGRGGGDTQYF.